This is a list of T cell receptor beta chains from one sample in a study of T cell repertoires in cytomegalovirus infection. Via MiXCR, TCRdb re-called the reads, giving one row per CDR3 protein. The sample yields approximately 500,000 distinct CDR3 sequences, about 26% seen once. What was sequenced was PBMCs. The receptors were gathered from a human donor in good health (CMV status not recorded). Some clones in this sample may be carry-over from other donors' samples. CDR3s include the opening cysteine and the closing phenylalanine or tryptophan. A D gene is named only where the DNA matches it firmly. The size of a clone is reported for some rows only, either as once, few or many, or as a class for expanded clones.

j_call | clone_size | d_call | v_call | cdr3_nt | cdr3_aa
TRBJ2-7 | many | TRBD1 | TRBV7-2 | TGTGCCAGCAGCACGACAGGGGGGAACTACGAGCAGTACTTC | CASSTTGGNYEQYF
TRBJ1-1 | NA | NA | TRBV20-1 | TGCAGTGCTAGAGGTCAGGGTTACACTGAAGCTTTCTTT | CSARGQGYTEAFF
TRBJ2-5 | few | NA | TRBV29-1 | TGCAGCGTTGAAGAGGCAGGGGTACGATATGTTGGGACCCAGTACTTC | CSVEEAGVRYVGTQYF
TRBJ2-7 | few | TRBD2 | TRBV12-3/TRBV12-4 | TGTGCCAGCAGTTTTCAGAGCGGGGTAATGGACGAGCAGTACTTC | CASSFQSGVMDEQYF
TRBJ2-3 | once | NA | TRBV28 | TGTGCCAGCAGCTTCGAGGGACCCCTCATCGCAGATACGCAGTATTTT | CASSFEGPLIADTQYF
TRBJ2-1 | NA | TRBD2 | TRBV5-1 | TGCGCCAGCAGCTTCTCTAGCGGGAGGGCCGATAAATATGAGCAGTTCTTC | CASSFSSGRADKYEQFF
TRBJ2-7 | NA | TRBD1 | TRBV5-1 | TGCGCCAGCAGCTGGGAGACAGGGACCGAGCAGTACTTC | CASSWETGTEQYF
TRBJ2-1 | many | NA | TRBV7-6 | TGTGCCAGCAGCTTAGTAAGTGGGACTGCGTCCAATGAGCAGTTCTTC | CASSLVSGTASNEQFF
TRBJ2-2 | NA | NA | TRBV15 | TGTGCCACCAGCAGAGAAGCCGGGGAGCTGTTTTTT | CATSREAGELFF
TRBJ1-2 | few | NA | TRBV12-3/TRBV12-4 | TGTGCCAGCAGCACCTCCCAAGTTTCTAACTATGGCTACACCTTC | CASSTSQVSNYGYTF
TRBJ2-1 | many | NA | TRBV7-2 | TGTGCCAGCAGCTTAGCCAGGGGGGGCTACAATGAGCAGTTCTTC | CASSLARGGYNEQFF
TRBJ2-1 | NA | TRBD2 | TRBV2 | TGTGCCAGCACCGGGGGGGGAGGGCCTTACAATGAGCAGTTCTTC | CASTGGGGPYNEQFF
TRBJ1-1 | NA | NA | TRBV19 | TGTGCCAGTAGTCGAAACTTTGAAGCTTTCTTT | CASSRNFEAFF
TRBJ1-5 | NA | NA | TRBV5-5 | TGTGCCAGCAGCTTATCCGGCCAGGGGCACGATCAGCCCCAGCATTTT | CASSLSGQGHDQPQHF
TRBJ2-5 | few | TRBD2 | TRBV11-2 | TGTGCCAGCAGCTTGAATCCGGGACTAGCGGGAGAGGAGACCCAGTACTTC | CASSLNPGLAGEETQYF
TRBJ2-3 | NA | TRBD2 | TRBV19 | TGTGCCAGTAGTATAGACCGAGCGGGAGCCCTCCTACCGCAGTATTTT | CASSIDRAGALLPQYF
TRBJ1-4 | NA | NA | TRBV5-1 | TGCGCCAGCAGCTTACAGGGAAGGGCTGAGGAAAAACTGTTTTTT | CASSLQGRAEEKLFF
TRBJ2-1 | NA | NA | TRBV9 | TGTGCCAGCAGCGTAGTAGGAGTTTCGAAGCAGTTCTTC | CASSVVGVSKQFF
TRBJ1-3 | few | NA | TRBV29-1 | TGCAGCGTTGGGGGGGGGGGGTCAAGCGGAAACACCATATATTTT | CSVGGGGSSGNTIYF
TRBJ1-5 | few | NA | TRBV5-5 | TGTGCCAGCAGCGTTTCTCCGGGGTCGGATCAGCCCCAGCATTTT | CASSVSPGSDQPQHF
TRBJ2-7 | NA | TRBD2 | TRBV5-6 | TGTGCCAGCAGCTCACGGGGGGTCCCCCCCTACGAGCAGTACTTC | CASSSRGVPPYEQYF
TRBJ1-2 | NA | NA | TRBV5-4 | TGTGCCAGCAGCGGGATGGGGAACCTCTATGGCTACACCTTC | CASSGMGNLYGYTF
TRBJ1-4 | NA | NA | TRBV6-2/TRBV6-3 | TGTGCCAGCAGCTCCCCTCCGGGACTCAGGGAGGAAAAACTGTTTTTT | CASSSPPGLREEKLFF
TRBJ1-2 | few | NA | TRBV12-3/TRBV12-4 | TGTGCCACCTTATCCCAGCAAACTGGCTACACCTTC | CATLSQQTGYTF
TRBJ2-7 | many | NA | TRBV7-2 | TGTGCCAGCAGCAACCCACGGACGTCTTTCGAGCAGTACTTC | CASSNPRTSFEQYF
TRBJ2-1 | NA | NA | TRBV11-2 | TGTGCCACCCCATCCCGGGCTTACAATGAGCAGTTCTTC | CATPSRAYNEQFF
TRBJ2-3 | NA | NA | TRBV7-2 | TGTGCCAGCAGTCAACCCGGGCGAGGAGGGACAGATACGCAGTATTTT | CASSQPGRGGTDTQYF
TRBJ2-1 | NA | TRBD2 | TRBV6-6 | TGTGCCAGCAGAAGGACTAGCGGGTTAGCTTCTAGCTCCTACAATGAGCAGTTCTTC | CASRRTSGLASSSYNEQFF
TRBJ2-4 | few | TRBD2 | TRBV5-4 | TGTGCCAGCAGTCTGGCTGGGACTAGGGGGGTTGAATACTTC | CASSLAGTRGVEYF
TRBJ1-1 | many | TRBD1 | TRBV7-2 | TGTGCCAGCAGCTTGACAGGGGCCGCTGAAGCTTTCTTT | CASSLTGAAEAFF
TRBJ1-1 | few | NA | TRBV12-3/TRBV12-4 | TGTGCCAGCAGCCAATCGGGAGCTGAAGCTTTCTTT | CASSQSGAEAFF
TRBJ2-2 | many | NA | TRBV7-2 | TGTGCCAGCAGCTTATTCAGTGGCGGGGAGCTGTTTTTT | CASSLFSGGELFF
TRBJ1-1 | NA | NA | TRBV5-1 | TGCGCCAGCAGCTTGGGTTTGTTCGTGTCGGGCACTGAAGCTTTCTTT | CASSLGLFVSGTEAFF
TRBJ2-3 | few | TRBD1 | TRBV7-4 | TGTGCCAGCAGCTTTCCAGACAGGGGCACAGATACGCAGTATTTT | CASSFPDRGTDTQYF
TRBJ2-1 | NA | NA | TRBV5-1 | TGCGCCAGCAGCTTGGATAGCGGAGGGGACAATGAGCAGTTCTTC | CASSLDSGGDNEQFF
TRBJ1-2 | NA | TRBD1 | TRBV7-8 | TGTGCCAGCAGCTTAGACAGGGGGCGCACCCCTAACTATGGCTACACCTTC | CASSLDRGRTPNYGYTF
TRBJ2-3 | NA | NA | TRBV10-3 | TGTGCCATCAGTGATGACAGGAGCACAGATACGCAGTATTTT | CAISDDRSTDTQYF
TRBJ2-1 | NA | NA | TRBV7-3 | TGTGCCAGCAGCTTAGGGGCGAGCTCCTACAATGAGGAGTTCTTC | CASSLGASSYNEEFF